This T cell receptor beta chain was sequenced during a study of blood T cell repertoires in COVID-19. Study overall: Material from acute and convalescent COVID-19 was sourced from the United States, Italy and Spain.

Patients in Seattle were enrolled during active infection, then followed longitudinally. Assay: immunoSEQ multiplex PCR; the TCRdb copy retains only in-frame clones and omits some. This sample yields 200,000 or so clones, of which 90% are seen a single time; approximately 2.6% belongs to the top ten. The CDR3 is made up of 17 amino acids. Trimming removed 6 bases from V and 2 bases from J, with 20 bases in between. From germline, CDR1 is LNHDA and CDR2 SQIVND (reference sequence). This sequence joins TRBV19 and TRBJ1-5; D is perhaps TRBD1 (5 bases). The receptor was derived from a man younger than 45 with COVID-19, enrolled during active disease. What was sequenced was peripheral blood. As DNA, the CDR3 is TGTGCCAGTAGGGGGGACTCGAAAAGTAGACGCAATCAGCCCCAGCATTTT. Translating it yields CASRGDSKSRRNQPQHF.